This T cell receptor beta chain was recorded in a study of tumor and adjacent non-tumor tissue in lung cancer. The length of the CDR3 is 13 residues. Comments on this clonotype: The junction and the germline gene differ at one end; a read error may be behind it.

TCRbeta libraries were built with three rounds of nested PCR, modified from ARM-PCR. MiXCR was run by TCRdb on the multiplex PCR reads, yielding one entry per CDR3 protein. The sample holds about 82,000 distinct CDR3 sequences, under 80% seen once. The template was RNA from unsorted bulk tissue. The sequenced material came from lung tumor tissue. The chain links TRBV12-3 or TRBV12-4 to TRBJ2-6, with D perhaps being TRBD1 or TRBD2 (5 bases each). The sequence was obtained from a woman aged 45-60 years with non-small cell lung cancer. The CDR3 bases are TGTGCCAGCGGCGTTCCCGGGGCCAACGTCCTGTCTTTC. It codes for CASGVPGANVLSF.